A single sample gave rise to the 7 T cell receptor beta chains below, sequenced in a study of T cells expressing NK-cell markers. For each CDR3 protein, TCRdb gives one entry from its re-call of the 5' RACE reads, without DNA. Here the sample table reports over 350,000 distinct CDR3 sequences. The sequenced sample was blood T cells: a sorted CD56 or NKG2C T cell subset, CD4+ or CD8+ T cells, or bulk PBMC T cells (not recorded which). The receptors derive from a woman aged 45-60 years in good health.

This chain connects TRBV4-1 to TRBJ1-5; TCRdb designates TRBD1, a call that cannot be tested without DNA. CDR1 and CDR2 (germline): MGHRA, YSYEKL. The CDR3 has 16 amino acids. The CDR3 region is CASSQSFGTGDQPQHF.

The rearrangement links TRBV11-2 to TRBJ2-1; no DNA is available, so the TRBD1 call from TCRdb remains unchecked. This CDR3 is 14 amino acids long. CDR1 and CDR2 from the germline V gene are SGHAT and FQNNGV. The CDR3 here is CASAGVRSYNEQFF.

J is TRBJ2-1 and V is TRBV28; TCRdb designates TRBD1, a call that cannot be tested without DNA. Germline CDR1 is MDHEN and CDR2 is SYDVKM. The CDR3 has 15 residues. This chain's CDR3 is CASSPGEGTYNEQFF.

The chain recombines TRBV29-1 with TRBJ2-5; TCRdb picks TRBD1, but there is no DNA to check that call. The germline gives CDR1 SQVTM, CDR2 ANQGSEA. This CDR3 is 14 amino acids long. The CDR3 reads CSVDRGQRRGAQYF.

The CDR3 region is CASNGRLAVNEQFF. The chain recombines TRBV12-3 or TRBV12-4 with TRBJ2-1; the TCRdb call, TRBD2, lacks DNA for checking. The CDR3 extends over 14 amino acids.

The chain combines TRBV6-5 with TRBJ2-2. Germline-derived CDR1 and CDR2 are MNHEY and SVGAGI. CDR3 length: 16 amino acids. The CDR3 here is CASSYSRAANTGELFF.

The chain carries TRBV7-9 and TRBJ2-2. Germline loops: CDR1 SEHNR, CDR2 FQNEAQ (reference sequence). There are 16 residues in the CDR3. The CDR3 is CASSLNVLANTGELFF.